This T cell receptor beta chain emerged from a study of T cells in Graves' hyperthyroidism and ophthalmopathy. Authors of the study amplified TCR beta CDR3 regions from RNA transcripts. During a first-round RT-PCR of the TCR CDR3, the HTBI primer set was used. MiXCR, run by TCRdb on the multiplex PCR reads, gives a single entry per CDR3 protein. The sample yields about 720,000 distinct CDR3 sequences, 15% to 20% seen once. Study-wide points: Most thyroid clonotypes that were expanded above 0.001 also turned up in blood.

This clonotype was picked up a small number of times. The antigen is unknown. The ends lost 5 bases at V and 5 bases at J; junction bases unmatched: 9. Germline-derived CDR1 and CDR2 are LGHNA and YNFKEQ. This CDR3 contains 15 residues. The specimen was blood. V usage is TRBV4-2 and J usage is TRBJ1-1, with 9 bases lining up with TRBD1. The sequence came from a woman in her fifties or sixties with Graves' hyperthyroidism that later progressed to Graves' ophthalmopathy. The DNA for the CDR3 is TGTGCCAGCAGCGGGCGGACAGGGGTGGTGACTGAAGCTTTCTTT. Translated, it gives CASSGRTGVVTEAFF.